The rows below give T cell receptor beta chains drawn from one sample of a study of CD8 T cells in Susac syndrome. MiXCR was run by TCRdb on the immunoSEQ multiplex PCR reads, yielding one entry per CDR3 protein. This sample has about 140,000 distinct CDR3 sequences, with 85% to 95% found just once. The source material was CD8+ T cells from PBMCs. These receptors all come from a human donor in good health. CDR3s leave out the opening cysteine and the closing phenylalanine or tryptophan.

v_gene: TRBV27; j_gene: TRBJ2-1; CDR3aa: ASSLGRSSYNEQF
v_gene: TRBV11-2; j_gene: TRBJ2-7; CDR3aa: ASTPWRGTSEFYEQY
v_gene: TRBV19; j_gene: TRBJ1-2; CDR3aa: ASSIFSGNYGYT
v_gene: TRBV7-9; j_gene: TRBJ1-1; CDR3aa: ASSPGSAEAF
v_gene: TRBV30; j_gene: TRBJ2-7; CDR3aa: AWSVGLAGEASEY
v_gene: TRBV27; j_gene: TRBJ2-3; CDR3aa: ASSLERESDTQY
v_gene: TRBV13; j_gene: TRBJ2-3; CDR3aa: ASSFQGASITDTQY
v_gene: TRBV28; j_gene: TRBJ1-1; CDR3aa: ATHAGYNTEAF
v_gene: TRBV15; j_gene: TRBJ1-1; CDR3aa: ATSRKWGGGTEAF
v_gene: TRBV12-3/TRBV12-4; j_gene: TRBJ2-7; CDR3aa: ASSSPGLAGVQY
v_gene: TRBV28; j_gene: TRBJ1-2; CDR3aa: ASSPRGLSGYT
v_gene: TRBV6-2/TRBV6-3; j_gene: TRBJ2-7; CDR3aa: ASSYSSGRTYEQY
v_gene: TRBV28; j_gene: TRBJ2-1; CDR3aa: ASIAGTGGGEQF
v_gene: TRBV7-9; j_gene: TRBJ2-3; CDR3aa: ASSAGPRGDTQY